Below, 2 T cell receptor beta chains from the same sample are listed, as sequenced in a study of blood T cell repertoires in COVID-19 (TCRdb year 2020). The library was generated by the immunoSEQ multiplex PCR assay. The immuneACCESS repertoire file appears here via TCRdb, limited to in-frame rearrangements. These files lack a portion of the clones; in checked studies, under half of the deficit traces to unresolved V genes, and the cause of the others is not known. For this sample there are under 200,000 clones; 70% to 90% appear just once. Together, the top ten hold less than 5.5% of the sample. The specimen sequenced was peripheral blood. These TCRs come from a woman older than 75 with acute or convalescent COVID-19.

This chain links TRBV3-1 (or the pseudogene TRBV3-2) with TRBJ2-3, with TRBD1 matching over 10 bases. J was trimmed by 14 bases and V by 4 bases; bases with no gene match: 9. Germline CDR1 LGHDT, CDR2 YNNKEL (reference sequence). CDR3 size: 13 residues. CDR3 nucleotide sequence: TGTGCCAGCAGCCTTAAGACGGGACAGGGGATGTATTTT. Translation: CASSLKTGQGMYF.

The CDR3 bases are TGTGCCAGCAGCCCCGGACGGCTAGCGGGAGGAGCCTACGAGCAGTACTTC. It encodes CASSPGRLAGGAYEQYF. J is TRBJ2-7 and V is TRBV9; 11 bases are a match to TRBD2. Trimming took 4 bases from V and 2 from J; bases not matched to a gene: 11. Germline V gene lookup returns CDR1 SGDLS and CDR2 YYNGEE. This CDR3 has 17 residues.